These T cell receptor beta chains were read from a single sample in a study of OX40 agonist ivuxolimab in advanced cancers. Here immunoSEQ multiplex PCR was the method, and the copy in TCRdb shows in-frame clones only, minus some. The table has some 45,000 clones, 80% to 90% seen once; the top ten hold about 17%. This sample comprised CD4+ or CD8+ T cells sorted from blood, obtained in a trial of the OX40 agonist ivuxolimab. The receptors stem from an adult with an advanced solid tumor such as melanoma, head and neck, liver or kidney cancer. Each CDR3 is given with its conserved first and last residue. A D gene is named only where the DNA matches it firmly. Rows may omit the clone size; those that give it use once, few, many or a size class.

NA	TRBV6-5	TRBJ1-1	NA	TGTGCCAGCAGTAAAGGGGCATTTGGAGCTTTCTTT	CASSKGAFGAFF
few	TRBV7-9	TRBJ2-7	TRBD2	TGTGCCAGCAGCAGTGCAGGGTCTAGCGGCTACGAGCAGTACTTC	CASSSAGSSGYEQYF
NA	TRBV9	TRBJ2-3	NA	TGTGCCAGCAGCCGTTCTGGGGCCCCAGATACGCAGTATTTT	CASSRSGAPDTQYF
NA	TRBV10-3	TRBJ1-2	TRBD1	TGTGCCAGCAGCCCGGCAAATCTGGGGACAGGGATCTATGGCTACACCTTC	CASSPANLGTGIYGYTF
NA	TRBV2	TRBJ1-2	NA	TGTGCCAGCAGTGAACCCCGGGGCGACAAAGAACTATATGGCTACACCTTC	CASSEPRGDKELYGYTF
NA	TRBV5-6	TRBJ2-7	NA	TGTGCCAGCAGCTTGCAGGGTGGAGACGAGCAGTACTTC	CASSLQGGDEQYF
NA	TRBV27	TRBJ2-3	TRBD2	TGTGCCAGCAGGACTAGCGGGAACCCTAGCACAGATACGCAGTATTTT	CASRTSGNPSTDTQYF
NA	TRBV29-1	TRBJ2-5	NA	TGCAGCGTTGAGGGTCGGGGAGAGACCCAGTACTTC	CSVEGRGETQYF
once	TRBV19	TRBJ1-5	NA	TGTGCCAGTAGCATAAAGCAGAGATATAGCAATCAGCCCCAGCATTTT	CASSIKQRYSNQPQHF
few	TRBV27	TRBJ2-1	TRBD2	TGTGCCAGCAGTTTAACTAGCGGGGGTAGTCTTGAGCAGTTCTTC	CASSLTSGGSLEQFF
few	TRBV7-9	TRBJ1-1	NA	TGTGCCAGCAGCTTATTCACGGGACGGGTGAACACTGAAGCTTTCTTT	CASSLFTGRVNTEAFF
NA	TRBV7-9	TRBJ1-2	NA	TGTGCCAGCAGCTTAGTCGGCGCAAAATCTGGCTACACCTTC	CASSLVGAKSGYTF
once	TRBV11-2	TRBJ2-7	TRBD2	TGTGCCAGCAGCGCCCTAGCGGGGGGTTACGAGCAGTACTTC	CASSALAGGYEQYF
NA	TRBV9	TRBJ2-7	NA	TGTGCCAGCAGCCTGTACGCGGGACCAAACTACGAGCAGTACTTC	CASSLYAGPNYEQYF
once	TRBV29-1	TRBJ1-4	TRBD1	TGCAGCGCCGGTTGGGCAGGGGGGAATGAAAAACTGTTTTTT	CSAGWAGGNEKLFF
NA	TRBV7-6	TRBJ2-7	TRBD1	TGTGCCAGCAGCTTAGCCCCCGAGGGGGCTTTCTACGAGCAGTACTTC	CASSLAPEGAFYEQYF
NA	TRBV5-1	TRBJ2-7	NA	TGCGCCAGCAGCTTGGAAGAGGTTCTGTCTGAGATGATCTACGAGCAGTACTTC	CASSLEEVLSEMIYEQYF
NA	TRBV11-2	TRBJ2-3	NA	TGTGCCAGCAGCCAGCGAACAGATACGCAGTATTTT	CASSQRTDTQYF
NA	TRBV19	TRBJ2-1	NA	TGTGCCAGTAGTATCCCCCCCGGGTGGCGGGTGAACAATGAGCAGTTCTTC	CASSIPPGWRVNNEQFF
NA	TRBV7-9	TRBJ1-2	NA	TGTGCCAGCAGCTCCCCTTCCCGGGAGAACTATGGCTACACCTTC	CASSSPSRENYGYTF
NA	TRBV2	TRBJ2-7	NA	TGTGCCAGCATCCCCGGACGGGGACCCAGCAGGTACGAGCAGTACTTC	CASIPGRGPSRYEQYF
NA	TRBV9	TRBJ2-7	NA	TGTGCCAGCAGCGTAAGTGACGCCAGAACCTACGAGCAGTACTTC	CASSVSDARTYEQYF
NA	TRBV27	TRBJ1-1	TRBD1	TGTGCCAGCAGTTCGGGGACAGGGGGCACTGAAGCTTTCTTT	CASSSGTGGTEAFF
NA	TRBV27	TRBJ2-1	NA	TGTGCCAGCAGTTTATCGCGTATCTCCTACAATGAGCAGTTCTTC	CASSLSRISYNEQFF
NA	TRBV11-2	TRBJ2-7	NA	TGTGCCAGCAGCTTAGCGGCAGGGTCAGGGTACGAGCAGTACTTC	CASSLAAGSGYEQYF
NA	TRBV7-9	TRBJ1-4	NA	TGTGCCAGCAGCCCCTCGGGTACAGAGAATGAAAAACTGTTTTTT	CASSPSGTENEKLFF
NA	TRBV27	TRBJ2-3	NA	TGTGCCAGCAGTTTAGTGGGCCCCGCAGGGGGGGAGGATACGCAGTATTTT	CASSLVGPAGGEDTQYF
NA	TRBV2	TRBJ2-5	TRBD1	TGTGCCAGCAATATTCCCTCGGGACAGCAAGAGACCCAGTACTTC	CASNIPSGQQETQYF
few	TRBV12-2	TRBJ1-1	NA	TGTGCAAGTCGCTTACGGTACAGTGAAGCTTTCTTT	CASRLRYSEAFF
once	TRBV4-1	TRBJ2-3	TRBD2	TGCGCCAGCAGCCTTAGCGGGAGTGGTCGCCTCACAGATACGCAGTATTTT	CASSLSGSGRLTDTQYF
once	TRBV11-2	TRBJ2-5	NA	TGTGCCAGCAGCTTAGGCTTAGAGACCCAGTACTTC	CASSLGLETQYF
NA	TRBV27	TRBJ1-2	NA	TGTGCCAGCAGTACATACAGGGCCGTGAACCTCTATGGCTACACCTTC	CASSTYRAVNLYGYTF
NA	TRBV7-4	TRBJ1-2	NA	TGTGCCAGCAGCTTCCCCGGACAGTACTATGGCTACACCTTC	CASSFPGQYYGYTF
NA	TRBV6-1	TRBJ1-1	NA	TGTGCCAGCAGTGCCTCTCCCTCCCGGCGGGTGTACACTGAAGCTTTCTTT	CASSASPSRRVYTEAFF
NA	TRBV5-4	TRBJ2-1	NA	TGTGCCCAACTCGGGCGGGAATACAATGAGCAGTTCTTC	CAQLGREYNEQFF
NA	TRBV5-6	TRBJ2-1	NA	TGTGCCAGCAGCTTTATGACCGATCGGGATGAGCAGTTCTTC	CASSFMTDRDEQFF
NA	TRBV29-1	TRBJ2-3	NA	TGCAGCGTTGCCGGGCTTCGGGGAGATACGCAGTATTTT	CSVAGLRGDTQYF
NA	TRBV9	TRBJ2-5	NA	TGTGCCAGCAGCGTAGGACTCCCACAAGAGACCCAGTACTTC	CASSVGLPQETQYF
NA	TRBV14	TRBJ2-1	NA	TGTGCCAGCAGCCAAGATGTTGTATCAGGCACCATCTACAATGAGCAGTTCTTC	CASSQDVVSGTIYNEQFF
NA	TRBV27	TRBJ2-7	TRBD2	TGTGCCAGCAGTCCTAGCGGGAGAAGATGGTACTACGAGCAGTACTTC	CASSPSGRRWYYEQYF
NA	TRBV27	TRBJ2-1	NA	TGTGCCAGCAGTCCTTACCAGGGGGAGCAGTTCTTC	CASSPYQGEQFF
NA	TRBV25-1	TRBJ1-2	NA	TGTGCCAGCAGCCCCTCGGGACGGAACTATGGCTACACCTTC	CASSPSGRNYGYTF
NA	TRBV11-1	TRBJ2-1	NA	TGTGCCAGCAGCGACCCTGCCGGTTATGAGCAGTTCTTC	CASSDPAGYEQFF
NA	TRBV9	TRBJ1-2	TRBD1	TGTGCCAGCAGCGTAGGGACAGGGAGGTCCGACTATGGCTACACCTTC	CASSVGTGRSDYGYTF
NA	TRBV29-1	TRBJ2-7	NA	TGCAGCGTTGTTGGGGGAAGCTCCTACGAGCAGTACTTC	CSVVGGSSYEQYF
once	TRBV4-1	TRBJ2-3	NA	TGCGCCAGCAGCCACCGCCCTTTGGGCACAGATACGCAGTATTTT	CASSHRPLGTDTQYF
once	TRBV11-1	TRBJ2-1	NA	TGTGCCAGCAGCTTAGCCTCCGAGGTAATCTACAATGAGCAGTTCTTC	CASSLASEVIYNEQFF
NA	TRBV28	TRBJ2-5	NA	TGTGCCAGCAGTTTGTTGGGGGTGGGGGCAGAGACCCAGTACTTC	CASSLLGVGAETQYF
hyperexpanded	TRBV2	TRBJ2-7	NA	TGTGCCAGCAGTGAAATGAACAGATACTACGAGCAGTACTTC	CASSEMNRYYEQYF
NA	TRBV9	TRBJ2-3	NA	TGTGCCAGCAGCCCACAGTATTTT	CASSPQYF
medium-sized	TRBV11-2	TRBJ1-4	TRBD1	TGTGCCAGCAGCTTACGACGACAGGGTGGTGAAAAACTGTTTTTT	CASSLRRQGGEKLFF
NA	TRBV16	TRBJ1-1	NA	TGTGCCAGCAGCCAATCGGGTAGGCAGGGCACTGAAGCTTTCTTT	CASSQSGRQGTEAFF
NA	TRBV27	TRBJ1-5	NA	TGTGCCAGCAGTTTACGAGCGCGCAATCAGCCCCAGCATTTT	CASSLRARNQPQHF
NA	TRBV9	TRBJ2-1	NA	TGTGCCAGCAGCGGGACAGGTGGGCGGGGGAAAGAGTTCTTC	CASSGTGGRGKEFF
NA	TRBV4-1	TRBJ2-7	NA	TGCGCCAGCAGCCTATCCCCTTCCGGGAGCTCCTACGAGCAGTACTTC	CASSLSPSGSSYEQYF
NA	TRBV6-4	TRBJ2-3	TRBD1	TGTGCCAGCAGTGACTTTGGGGGGACAGGGAGGACAGATACGCAGTATTTT	CASSDFGGTGRTDTQYF
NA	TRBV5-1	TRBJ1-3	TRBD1	TGCGCCAGCAGCTTGACAGGGGTTGGAAACACCATATATTTT	CASSLTGVGNTIYF
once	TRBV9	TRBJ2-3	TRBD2	TGTGCCAGCACTGGTGGGGGGGGAACATCGGATACGCAGTATTTT	CASTGGGGTSDTQYF
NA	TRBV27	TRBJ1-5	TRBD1	TGTGCCAGCCATAACACAGGGGTCCATCAGCCCCAGCATTTT	CASHNTGVHQPQHF